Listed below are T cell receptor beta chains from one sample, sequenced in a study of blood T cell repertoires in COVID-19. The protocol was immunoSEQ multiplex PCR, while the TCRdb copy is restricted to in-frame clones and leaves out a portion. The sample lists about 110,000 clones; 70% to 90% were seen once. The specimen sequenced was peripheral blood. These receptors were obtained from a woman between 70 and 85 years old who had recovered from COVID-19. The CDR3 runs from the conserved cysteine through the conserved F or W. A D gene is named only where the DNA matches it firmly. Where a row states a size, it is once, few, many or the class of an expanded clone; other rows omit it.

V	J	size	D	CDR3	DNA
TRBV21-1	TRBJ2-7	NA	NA	CASSKVGTGFSYEQYF	TGTGCCAGCAGCAAAGTAGGGACAGGGTTCTCCTACGAGCAGTACTTC
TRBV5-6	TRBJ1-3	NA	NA	CASSRMDTRGNTIYF	TGTGCCAGCAGTCGAATGGACACCCGGGGAAACACCATATATTTT
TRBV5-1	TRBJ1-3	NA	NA	CASSQSGGHGNTIYF	TGCGCCAGCAGCCAATCCGGGGGGCACGGAAACACCATATATTTT
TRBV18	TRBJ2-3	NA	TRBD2	CASSPPGLAGGHLDTQYF	TGTGCCAGCTCACCGCCGGGACTAGCGGGGGGACACCTCGATACGCAGTATTTT
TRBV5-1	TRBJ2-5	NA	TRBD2	CASSGGVQETQYF	TGCGCCAGCAGCGGGGGGGTACAAGAGACCCAGTACTTC
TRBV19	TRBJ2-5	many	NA	CASTTMTRQVTQETQYF	TGTGCCAGTACCACCATGACGCGACAGGTAACTCAAGAGACCCAGTACTTC
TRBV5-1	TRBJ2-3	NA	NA	CASSFYRPPDTQYF	TGCGCCAGCAGCTTCTACAGGCCCCCGGATACGCAGTATTTT
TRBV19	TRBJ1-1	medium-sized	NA	CASNARWLGGNTEAFF	TGTGCCAGTAATGCCAGGTGGCTGGGTGGGAACACTGAAGCTTTCTTT
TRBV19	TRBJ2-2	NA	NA	CASGGTGELFF	TGTGCCAGTGGGGGGACCGGGGAGCTGTTTTTT
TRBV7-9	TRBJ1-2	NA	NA	CASSLEQDNYGYTF	TGTGCCAGCAGCTTAGAACAGGACAACTATGGCTACACCTTC
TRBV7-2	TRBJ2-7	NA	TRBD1	CASSLGQGAYEQYF	TGTGCCAGCAGCTTAGGACAGGGGGCCTACGAGCAGTACTTC
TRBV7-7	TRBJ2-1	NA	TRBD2	CASSWTLPGLAGVDEQFF	TGTGCCAGCAGCTGGACTTTACCGGGACTAGCGGGAGTGGATGAGCAGTTCTTC
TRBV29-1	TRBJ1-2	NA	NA	CSVEANYGYTF	TGCAGCGTTGAGGCAAACTATGGCTACACCTTC
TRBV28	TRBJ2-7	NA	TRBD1	CASRTPHRDRYYEQYF	TGTGCCAGCAGAACTCCTCACCGGGACAGGTACTACGAGCAGTACTTC
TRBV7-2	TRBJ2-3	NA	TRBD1	CASSSSRPGQGRDTQYF	TGTGCCAGCAGCTCGTCGCGCCCGGGACAGGGGAGGGATACGCAGTATTTT
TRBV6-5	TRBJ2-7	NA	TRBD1	CASPQDRKGSYEQYF	TGTGCCAGCCCGCAGGACAGGAAGGGTTCCTACGAGCAGTACTTC
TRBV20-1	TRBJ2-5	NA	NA	CSAGLAETQYF	TGCAGTGCTGGGCTTGCGGAGACCCAGTACTTC
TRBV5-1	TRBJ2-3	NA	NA	CASSLSPGTSTDTQYF	TGCGCCAGCAGCTTATCTCCGGGAACTAGCACAGATACGCAGTATTTT
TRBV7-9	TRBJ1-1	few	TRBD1	CASSFDRGAEAFF	TGTGCCAGCAGCTTCGACAGGGGCGCTGAAGCTTTCTTT
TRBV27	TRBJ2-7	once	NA	CASSPRGTHTYEQYF	TGTGCCAGCAGTCCTCGCGGGACGCACACCTACGAGCAGTACTTC
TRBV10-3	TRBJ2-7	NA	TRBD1	CAISVGQGRAYEQYF	TGTGCCATCAGTGTGGGACAGGGAAGAGCCTACGAGCAGTACTTC
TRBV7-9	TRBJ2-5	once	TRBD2	CASSARGGETQYF	TGTGCCAGCAGTGCTCGGGGAGGGGAGACCCAGTACTTC
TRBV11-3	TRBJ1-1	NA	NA	CASSLTQEAEAFF	TGTGCCAGCAGCTTAACGCAGGAGGCTGAAGCTTTCTTT
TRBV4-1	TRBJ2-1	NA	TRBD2	CASSQVWTSEGGEQFF	TGCGCCAGCAGCCAAGTCTGGACTAGCGAGGGGGGTGAGCAGTTCTTC
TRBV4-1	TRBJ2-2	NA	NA	CASSHLMSRGVGTGELFF	TGCGCCAGCAGCCACCTCATGTCCCGCGGGGTGGGGACCGGGGAGCTGTTTTTT
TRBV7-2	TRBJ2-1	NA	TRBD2	CASSLDVAGGEQFF	TGTGCCAGCAGCTTAGATGTAGCGGGAGGAGAGCAGTTCTTC
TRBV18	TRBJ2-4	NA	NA	CASSLGGRGTKNIQYF	TGTGCCAGCTCCCTCGGTGGAAGGGGGACCAAAAACATTCAGTACTTC
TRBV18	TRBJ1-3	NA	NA	CASSPDSTGNTIYF	TGTGCCAGCTCACCGGACAGTACTGGAAACACCATATATTTT
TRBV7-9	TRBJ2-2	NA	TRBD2	CASSSGGGATGELFF	TGTGCCAGCAGCTCGGGAGGGGGTGCCACCGGGGAGCTGTTTTTT
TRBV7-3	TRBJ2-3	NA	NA	CASGMDSSTDTQYF	TGTGCCAGCGGAATGGACTCTAGCACAGATACGCAGTATTTT
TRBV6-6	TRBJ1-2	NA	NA	CASSPERRGYTF	TGTGCCAGCAGTCCCGAGCGCCGGGGCTACACCTTC
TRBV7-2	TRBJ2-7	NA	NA	CASSLNSGGLYEQYF	TGTGCCAGCAGCTTAAATTCCGGGGGGCTGTACGAGCAGTACTTC
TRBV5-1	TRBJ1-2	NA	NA	CASSLAPGVNYGYTF	TGCGCCAGCAGCTTGGCCCCAGGGGTGAACTATGGCTACACCTTC
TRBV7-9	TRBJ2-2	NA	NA	CASSFPLTREELFF	TGTGCCAGCAGCTTCCCTCTGACTAGGGAAGAGCTGTTTTTT
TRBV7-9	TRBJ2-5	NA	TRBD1	CASSWGQLQETQYF	TGTGCCAGCAGCTGGGGACAGCTCCAAGAGACCCAGTACTTC
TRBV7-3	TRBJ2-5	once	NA	CASSVRGRGETQYF	TGTGCCAGCAGCGTCAGGGGAAGGGGGGAGACCCAGTACTTC
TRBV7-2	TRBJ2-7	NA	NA	CASSLGQGGTYEQYF	TGTGCCAGCAGCTTAGGGCAGGGGGGAACCTACGAGCAGTACTTC
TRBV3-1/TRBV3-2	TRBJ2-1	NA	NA	CASSPTGRNEQFF	TGTGCCAGCAGCCCGACAGGGAGGAATGAGCAGTTCTTC
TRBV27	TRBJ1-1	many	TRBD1	CASSPTPGTGGKKDTEAFF	TGTGCCAGCAGTCCAACCCCCGGGACAGGGGGAAAGAAGGACACTGAAGCTTTCTTT
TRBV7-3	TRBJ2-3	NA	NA	CASSLLGAASTQYF	TGTGCCAGCAGCTTATTGGGGGCCGCTAGTACGCAGTATTTT
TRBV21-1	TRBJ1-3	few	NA	CASSNRREGNTIYF	TGTGCCAGCAGCAATAGGCGGGAAGGAAACACCATATATTTT
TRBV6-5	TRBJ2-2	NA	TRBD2	CASNLAGNTGELFF	TGTGCCAGCAATCTAGCGGGGAACACCGGGGAGCTGTTTTTT
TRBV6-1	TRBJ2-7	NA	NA	CASSDLGGSYEQYF	TGTGCCAGCAGTGATTTGGGGGGCTCCTACGAGCAGTACTTC
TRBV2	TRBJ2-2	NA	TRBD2	CASRARTSGGPGELFF	TGTGCCAGCAGGGCCCGGACTAGCGGGGGGCCCGGGGAGCTGTTTTTT
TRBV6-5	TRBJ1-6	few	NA	CASRTGGRDSPLHF	TGTGCCAGCAGAACCGGAGGGAGAGATTCACCCCTCCACTTT
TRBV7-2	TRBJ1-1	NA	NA	CASSLGGGTTEAFF	TGTGCCAGCAGCTTAGGGGGGGGGACGACTGAAGCTTTCTTT
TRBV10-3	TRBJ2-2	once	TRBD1	CAISDSTGGGELFF	TGTGCCATCAGTGATTCAACAGGGGGCGGGGAGCTGTTTTTT
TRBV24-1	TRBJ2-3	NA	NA	CATSDTGPPGAADTQYF	TGTGCCACCAGTGACACCGGGCCTCCTGGGGCTGCAGATACGCAGTATTTT
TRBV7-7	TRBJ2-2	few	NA	CASSLEATGELFF	TGTGCCAGCAGCCTCGAGGCCACCGGGGAGCTGTTTTTT
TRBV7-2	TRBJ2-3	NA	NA	CASSLFPLSTDTQYF	TGTGCCAGCAGCTTGTTCCCCCTGAGCACAGATACGCAGTATTTT
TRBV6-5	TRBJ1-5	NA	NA	CASSRTKNQPQHF	TGTGCCAGCAGTCGGACAAAGAATCAGCCCCAGCATTTT